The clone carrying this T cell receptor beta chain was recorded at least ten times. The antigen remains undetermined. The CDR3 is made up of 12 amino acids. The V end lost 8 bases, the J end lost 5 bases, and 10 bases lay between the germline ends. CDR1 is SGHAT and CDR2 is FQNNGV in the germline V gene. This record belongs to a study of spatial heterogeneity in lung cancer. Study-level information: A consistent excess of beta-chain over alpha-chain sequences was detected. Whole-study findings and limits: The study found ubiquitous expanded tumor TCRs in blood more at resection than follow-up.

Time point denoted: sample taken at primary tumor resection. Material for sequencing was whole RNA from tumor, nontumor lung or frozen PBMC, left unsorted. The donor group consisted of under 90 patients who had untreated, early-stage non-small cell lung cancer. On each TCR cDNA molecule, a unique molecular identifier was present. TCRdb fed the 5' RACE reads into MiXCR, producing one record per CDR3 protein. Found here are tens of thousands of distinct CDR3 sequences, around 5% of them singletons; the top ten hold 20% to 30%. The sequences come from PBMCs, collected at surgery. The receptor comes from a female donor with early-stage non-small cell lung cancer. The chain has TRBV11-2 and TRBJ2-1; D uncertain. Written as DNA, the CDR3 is TGTGCCAGCGGCCACAAGAACAATGAGCAGTTCTTC. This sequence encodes CASGHKNNEQFF.